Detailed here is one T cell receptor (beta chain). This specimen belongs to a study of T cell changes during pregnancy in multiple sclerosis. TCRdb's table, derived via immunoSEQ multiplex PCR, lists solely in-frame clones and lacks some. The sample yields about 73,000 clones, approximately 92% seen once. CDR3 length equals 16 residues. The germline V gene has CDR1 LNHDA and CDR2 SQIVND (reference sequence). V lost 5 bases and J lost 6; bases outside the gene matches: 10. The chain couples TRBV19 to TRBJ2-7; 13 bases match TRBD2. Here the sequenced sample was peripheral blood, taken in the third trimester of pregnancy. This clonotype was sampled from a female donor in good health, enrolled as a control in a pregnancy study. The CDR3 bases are TGTGCCAGTAGTCCTAGGACTAGCGGGGGACCGAGCGAGCAGTACTTC. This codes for CASSPRTSGGPSEQYF.